Listed here are 21 T cell receptor beta chains from one sample, sequenced in a study of CD8 T cells in ankylosing spondylitis. TCRdb reprocessed the 5' RACE reads with MiXCR, giving one entry per CDR3 protein. The sample has under 300,000 distinct CDR3 sequences; about 10% are singletons. Sequenced input: blood, either unsorted or a sorted T cell fraction (not recorded which). Receptors were obtained from a male donor with ankylosing spondylitis or in good health (not recorded which).

This clonotype came up many times. The genes are TRBV15 and TRBJ1-3; D perhaps matches TRBD1 (5 bases). Trimming stripped 0 bases from V and 2 bases from J, with 14 bases between. CDR1 and CDR2 (germline): LNHNV, YYDKDF (reference sequence). The CDR3 is 17 residues long. The CDR3 region is CATSRDMGPAAGNTIYF. CDR3 DNA sequence: TGTGCCACCAGCAGAGATATGGGGCCAGCGGCTGGAAACACCATATATTTT.

The chain recombines TRBV5-5 with TRBJ2-3, with 10 positions matching TRBD2. The germline gives CDR1 SGHKS, CDR2 YYEKEE (reference sequence). This CDR3 is 16 amino acids long. V lost 4 bases and J lost 0; bases outside the gene matches: 5. DNA of the CDR3: TGTGCCAGCAGCAATGGACTAGCGGAGAGCACAGATACGCAGTATTTT. Its protein is CASSNGLAESTDTQYF. The whole variable domain, remainder taken from reference TRBV5-5 and TRBJ2-3, is DAGVTQSPTHLIKTRGQQVTLRCSPISGHKSVSWYQQVLGQGPQFIFQYYEKEERGRGNFPDRFSARQFPNYSSELNVNALLLGDSALYLCASSNGLAESTDTQYFGPGTRLTVL.

This clonotype occurred many times. V gene TRBV5-1 combines with J gene TRBJ1-1; D is unresolved. The CDR3 loop spans 14 amino acids. Germline assignment: CDR1 SGHRS and CDR2 YFSETQ. With 5 bases removed from V and 0 bases from J, the gap between germline ends came to 11 bases. CDR3 residues: CASRPEQLNTEAFF. CDR3 nucleotides: TGCGCCAGCAGGCCTGAACAACTGAACACTGAAGCTTTCTTT. Looking up the rest from reference TRBV5-1 and TRBJ1-1 gives the full variable domain: KAGVTQTPRYLIKTRGQQVTLSCSPISGHRSVSWYQQTPGQGLQFLFEYFSETQRNKGNFPGRFSGRQFSNSRSEMNVSTLELGDSALYLCASRPEQLNTEAFFGQGTRLTVV.

This clonotype came up many times. The V gene is TRBV12-3 or TRBV12-4, the J gene TRBJ1-5; D is possibly TRBD1 (6 bases). CDR3 length: 17 amino acids. V lost 6 bases and J 2 bases, leaving 20 bases between the germline ends. DNA for the CDR3: TGTGCCAGCAGCAGACCTTATGGGGACAATGGCAATCAGCCCCAGCATTTT. This codes for CASSRPYGDNGNQPQHF.

The genes are TRBV20-1 and TRBJ2-5, with TRBD2 as a possible D gene (6 bases). CDR1 and CDR2 (germline): DFQATT, SNEGSKA (reference sequence). The CDR3 has 15 amino acids. Here the CDR3 reads CSSGQAAGWHETQYF. In DNA, the CDR3 is TGCAGCTCTGGCCAGGCTGCGGGGTGGCATGAGACCCAGTACTTC.

V gene TRBV3-1 combines with J gene TRBJ2-1; 8 bases are shared with TRBD1. This CDR3 region has 17 residues. J gave up 9 bases and V 4 bases, and 17 bases lay outside the gene matches. Germline V gene data show CDR1 as LGHDT and CDR2 as YNNKEL (reference sequence). The CDR3 nucleotides are TGTGCCAGCAGCCTCCATCGTGGGGGACAGGTCTGGGGTGAGCAGTTCTTC. Encoded protein: CASSLHRGGQVWGEQFF.

This clonotype has only a few counts. CDR3 coding DNA: TGCAGCGTTCCCCTTTTTGAGGCGGGAGATGTGGGTGAGCAGTTCTTC. This encodes CSVPLFEAGDVGEQFF. The J gene is TRBJ2-1, the V gene TRBV29-1; 7 positions agree with TRBD2. V lost 5 bases to trimming and J lost 9 bases; unmatched junction nucleotides: 19. Germline V gene lookup returns CDR1 SQVTM and CDR2 ANQGSEA. The CDR3 contains 16 residues.

There are many counts of this clonotype. The rearrangement uses TRBV5-1 and TRBJ2-2, with D perhaps assigned TRBD1 or TRBD2 (5 bases each). Germline CDR1 reads SGHRS; CDR2 reads YFSETQ. V was cut by 3 bases and J by 4 bases, with 22 bases left in between. The CDR3 sequence is 18 residues long. The CDR3 here is CASSYATRPWGSTGELFF. For the CDR3, the DNA is TGCGCCAGCAGCTATGCGACACGTCCTTGGGGGAGCACCGGGGAGCTGTTTTTT.

There are many counts of this clonotype. The rearrangement uses TRBV5-1 and TRBJ2-1; D gene unclear. CDR3 length: 13 residues. V lost 4 bases and J 7 bases, leaving 12 bases between the germline ends. Germline CDR1 is SGHRS and CDR2 is YFSETQ. The CDR3 region is CASSPINPNEQFF. CDR3 sequence (DNA): TGCGCCAGCAGCCCAATCAACCCTAATGAGCAGTTCTTC. The whole variable domain, remainder taken from reference TRBV5-1 and TRBJ2-1, is KAGVTQTPRYLIKTRGQQVTLSCSPISGHRSVSWYQQTPGQGLQFLFEYFSETQRNKGNFPGRFSGRQFSNSRSEMNVSTLELGDSALYLCASSPINPNEQFFGPGTRLTVL.

The V and J genes are TRBV29-1 and TRBJ1-2, with D possibly TRBD1 on 5 matching bases. The CDR3 totals 14 residues. V dropped 3 bases and J dropped 4 bases, with 15 bases sitting between them. Germline assignment: CDR1 SQVTM and CDR2 ANQGSEA. For the CDR3, the DNA is TGCAGCGTTGATCCTAACCGGGACGGCTATGGCTACACCTTC. Amino acid sequence: CSVDPNRDGYGYTF.

This clonotype was seen at least ten times. The chain uses TRBV20-1 and TRBJ2-3, with D unclear. This CDR3 has 14 residues. Trimming pared 0 bases from V and 2 bases from J, leaving 9 bases between. Germline loops: CDR1 DFQATT, CDR2 SNEGSKA (reference sequence). CDR3: CSAREARYTDTQYF. CDR3 nucleotide sequence: TGCAGTGCTAGAGAAGCTAGATACACAGATACGCAGTATTTT.

This clonotype was detected a few times. The chain couples TRBV20-1 to TRBJ2-1; tentative D call: TRBD2 (6 bases). Germline CDR1 reads DFQATT; CDR2 reads SNEGSKA (reference sequence). The CDR3 totals 16 residues. V shed 1 base and J shed 5 bases, with 18 bases lying between them. The CDR3 protein is CSARVGTQMSHNEQFF. Written as DNA, the CDR3 is TGCAGTGCTAGAGTGGGGACTCAAATGTCTCACAATGAGCAGTTCTTC.

This clonotype was counted a few times. This chain joins TRBV6-6 and TRBJ2-4; D is ambiguous. V dropped 0 bases and J dropped 7 bases, with 7 bases sitting between them. The germline V gene encodes CDR1 MNHNY and CDR2 SVGAGI (reference sequence). The CDR3 is 13 amino acids. The CDR3: CASSYSTQNIQYF. Written as DNA, the CDR3 is TGTGCCAGCAGTTACTCGACCCAGAACATTCAGTACTTC.

This clonotype turned up a few times. The chain's CDR3 is CATSRVRSRDSYEQYF. CDR3 DNA sequence: TGTGCCACCAGCAGAGTTCGATCCAGGGACTCCTACGAGCAGTACTTC. The chain combines TRBV15 with TRBJ2-7; tentative D call: TRBD1 (5 bases). V dropped 1 base and J dropped 0 bases, with 13 bases sitting between them. The CDR3 is made up of 16 amino acids. CDR1 LNHNV and CDR2 YYDKDF come from the germline V gene (reference sequence).

This clonotype showed up many times. The gene calls are TRBV5-1 and TRBJ2-5; the D call may be TRBD1 or TRBD2 (5 bases each). V shed 6 bases and J shed 1 base, with 16 bases lying between them. The CDR3 is 15 amino acids. Per germline, CDR1 SGHRS and CDR2 YFSETQ. The CDR3 nucleotides are TGCGCCAGCAACGAGGGTTTTGGGGGCCAAGAGACCCAGTACTTC. It specifies CASNEGFGGQETQYF.

This clonotype was counted between two and nine times. The J gene is TRBJ1-1, the V gene TRBV6-1; D remains unclear. The CDR3 is made up of 13 amino acids. Trimming shortened V by 7 bases and J by 0 bases, and 9 bases separated the two germline ends. Germline assignment: CDR1 MNHNS and CDR2 SASEGT. The CDR3 is CASTWQLNTEAFF. The CDR3 coding sequence is TGTGCCAGCACCTGGCAGTTGAACACTGAAGCTTTCTTT.

Comment on this clonotype: A junction end diverges from the germline sequence, so it may reflect a read error. The V and J genes are TRBV29-1 and TRBJ2-1; TRBD1 aligns across 7 bases. CDR1 and CDR2 (germline): SQVTM, ANQGSEA. The length of the CDR3 is 12 residues. CDR3 in DNA: TGCAGCGCCGGAGACAGGGCCTCCTATCTGCTCTTC. This sequence encodes CSAGDRASYLLF.

V is TRBV29-1 and J is TRBJ2-7, with D hard to call. Germline V CDR1 and CDR2: SQVTM, ANQGSEA. Trimming removed 0 bases from V and 1 base from J, with 4 bases in between. The CDR3 spans 12 residues. The CDR3 bases are TGCAGCGTTGAAGATATTTCCTACGAGCAGTACTTC. Its translation: CSVEDISYEQYF.

The chain uses TRBV20-1 and TRBJ1-5; TRBD1 is a possible D gene (5 bases). CDR1 and CDR2 from the germline V gene are DFQATT and SNEGSKA (reference sequence). V was shortened by 6 bases and J by 6 bases, with 9 bases between the two germline ends. The CDR3 is 11 residues long. This CDR3 is CSARGGQPQHF. The CDR3 DNA reads as TGCAGTGCGAGGGGAGGTCAGCCCCAGCATTTT.

This clonotype was observed at least ten times. CDR3 sequence: CASSGLKGLAQNSPLHF. CDR3 sequence (DNA): TGCGCCAGCAGCGGGTTGAAGGGGCTCGCTCAAAATTCACCCCTCCACTTT. J is TRBJ1-6 and V is TRBV5-1, with TRBD1 as a possible D gene (5 bases). The CDR3 totals 17 residues. Germline CDR1 reads SGHRS; CDR2 reads YFSETQ. V was clipped by 4 bases and J by 7 bases, with 21 bases between them. The complete variable domain, with remaining parts taken from reference TRBV5-1 and TRBJ1-6, reads KAGVTQTPRYLIKTRGQQVTLSCSPISGHRSVSWYQQTPGQGLQFLFEYFSETQRNKGNFPGRFSGRQFSNSRSEMNVSTLELGDSALYLCASSGLKGLAQNSPLHFGNGTRLTVT.

The chain has TRBV12-5 and TRBJ2-7; D is undetermined. This CDR3 comprises 16 residues. Germline lookup yields CDR1 LGHNT and CDR2 FRNRAP. V lost 4 bases to trimming and J lost 1 base, with 17 bases between them. This CDR3 reads CASGSTLATRSYEQYF. CDR3 bases: TGTGCTAGTGGTTCTACCTTGGCCACCCGGTCCTACGAGCAGTACTTC.